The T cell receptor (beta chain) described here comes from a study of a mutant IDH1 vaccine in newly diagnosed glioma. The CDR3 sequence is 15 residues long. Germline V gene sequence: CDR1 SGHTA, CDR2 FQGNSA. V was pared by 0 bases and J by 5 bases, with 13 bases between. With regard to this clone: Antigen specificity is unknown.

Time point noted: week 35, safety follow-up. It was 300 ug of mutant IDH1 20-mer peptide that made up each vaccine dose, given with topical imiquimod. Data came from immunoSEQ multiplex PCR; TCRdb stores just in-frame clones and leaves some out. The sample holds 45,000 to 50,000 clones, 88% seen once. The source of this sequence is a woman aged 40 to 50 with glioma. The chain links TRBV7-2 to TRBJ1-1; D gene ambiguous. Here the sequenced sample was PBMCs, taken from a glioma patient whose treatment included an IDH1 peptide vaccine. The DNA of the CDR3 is TGTGCCAGCAGCTTAGCCTGGTCGAGCCTGACTGAAGCTTTCTTT. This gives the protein CASSLAWSSLTEAFF.